This section outlines one T cell receptor beta chain sequence together with its context. What it binds is unknown. This record belongs to a study of T cell repertoires in cytomegalovirus infection. About the research overall: CMV infection plus the matching HLA type was flagged by public TCR beta signatures.

The CDR3 consists of 17 residues. With 5 bases clipped from V and 0 bases from J, the junction kept 11 bases outside the gene matches. Germline CDR1 and CDR2: MNHNS and SASEGT. One entry per CDR3 protein, called by TCRdb with MiXCR from the reads. This table has roughly 220,000 distinct CDR3 sequences, less than 50% appearing once. Specimen: CD8+ T cells from cultured PBMCs, collected from culture after CMV antigen stimulation. The chain recombines TRBV6-1 with TRBJ2-3, with TRBD2 matching 7 bases. The TCR was taken from a human donor in good health (CMV status not recorded). Some clones in this sample may be carry-over from other donors' samples. CDR3 sequence reads: CASSLPAGTTSTDTQYF. In DNA form, the CDR3 reads TGTGCCAGCAGTCTCCCAGCCGGGACTACTAGCACAGATACGCAGTATTTT.